The 32 T cell receptor beta chains below come from one sample, sequenced in a study of a mutant IDH1 vaccine in newly diagnosed glioma. The assay was immunoSEQ multiplex PCR, and TCRdb's table has in-frame clones only and misses some. Of about 59,000 clones listed, about 91% were seen once; the top ten hold around 2.5%. Time point meaning: baseline, week 1 (first vaccination visit). This sample's treatment: pre-vaccination baseline after standard-of-care therapy. Specimen: PBMCs, collected from a glioma patient treated with radiotherapy, temozolomide or both. These receptors were obtained from a man aged 45-65 years with glioma.

The chain links TRBV28 to TRBJ2-1; 11 bases map to TRBD2. The CDR3 has 15 amino acids. Germline assignment: CDR1 MDHEN and CDR2 SYDVKM. The V and J ends lost 5 bases and 9 bases, in that order; junction bases with no gene match: 9. The DNA for the CDR3 is TGTGCCAGCAGTCAAAGGTTAGCGGGAGGGATTGAGCAGTTCTTC. It codes for CASSQRLAGGIEQFF.

This sequence joins TRBV4-1 and TRBJ1-1; 8 bases agree with TRBD1. Germline V gene sequence: CDR1 MGHRA, CDR2 YSYEKL. After removal of 4 bases from V and 2 bases from J, the junction contained 3 bases not matched to a gene. This CDR3 has 14 residues. The DNA for the CDR3 is TGCGCCAGCAGCCCCGACAGGGGTAACACTGAAGCTTTCTTT. Its translation: CASSPDRGNTEAFF.

V is TRBV7-9 and J is TRBJ1-1; 7 nucleotides align to TRBD1. With V trimmed by 4 bases and J by 3 bases, 8 bases remained unmatched. This CDR3 is 15 amino acids long. The germline V gene encodes CDR1 SEHNR and CDR2 FQNEAQ (reference sequence). DNA of the CDR3: TGTGCCAGCAGCTCCCGGGCAGGGGGGGACACTGAAGCTTTCTTT. It encodes CASSSRAGGDTEAFF.

The rearrangement joins TRBV7-9 to TRBJ2-7; TRBD1 agrees at 7 bases. V shed 2 bases, J shed 5 bases, and the junction held 9 bases outside the gene matches. This CDR3 has 15 residues. Germline-derived CDR1 and CDR2 are SEHNR and FQNEAQ (reference sequence). The CDR3 DNA reads as TGTGCCAGCAGCTTAAGGGCAGGGGGTTTCGACGAGCAGTACTTC. It specifies CASSLRAGGFDEQYF.

The chain combines TRBV5-4 with TRBJ1-4; 7 bases fit TRBD1. The CDR3 covers 14 residues. CDR1 SGHNT and CDR2 YYREEE come from the germline V gene (reference sequence). The J segment lost 7 bases and the V segment lost 0 bases, leaving 3 bases of the junction unmatched. The CDR3: CASSLGGGSEKLFF. CDR3 bases: TGTGCCAGCAGCTTGGGAGGGGGCAGTGAAAAACTGTTTTTT.

This clone was observed once. This chain links TRBV29-1 with TRBJ2-7; TRBD1 agrees at 7 bases. V shed 7 bases and J 0 bases; nucleotides not matched to a gene: 6. The CDR3 is made up of 13 amino acids. Germline V gene data show CDR1 as SQVTM and CDR2 as ANQGSEA. In nucleotides, the CDR3 is TGCAGCGCGAAGACAGGGCACTCCTACGAGCAGTACTTC. It yields the protein CSAKTGHSYEQYF.

The chain uses TRBV20-1 and TRBJ1-1; D is ambiguous. In germline, CDR1 is DFQATT, CDR2 SNEGSKA (reference sequence). Trimming shortened V by 4 bases and J by 8 bases, and 11 bases separated the two germline ends. The CDR3 has 11 residues. CDR3 residues: CSAIPRAEAFF. The DNA for the CDR3 is TGCAGTGCTATTCCCCGGGCCGAAGCTTTCTTT.

V usage is TRBV30 and J usage is TRBJ1-2; no clear D gene. The ends were cut back, 0 bases at V and 6 bases at J, with 11 bases in the middle. The CDR3 runs 13 residues. Per germline, CDR1 GTSNPN and CDR2 SVGIG (reference sequence). CDR3 amino acids: CAWSVGFLHGYTF. For the CDR3, the DNA is TGTGCCTGGAGTGTAGGGTTTCTTCATGGCTACACCTTC. The variable domain in full, with the rest retrieved from reference TRBV30 and TRBJ1-2, is SQTIHQWPATLVQPVGSPLSLECTVEGTSNPNLYWYRQAAGRGLQLLFYSVGIGQISSEVPQNLSASRPQDRQFILSSKKLLLSDSGFYLCAWSVGFLHGYTFGSGTRLTVV.

V usage is TRBV9 and J usage is TRBJ1-2; the match to TRBD1 covers 7 bases. The V gene's germline CDR1 is SGDLS and CDR2 YYNGEE. The CDR3 runs to 14 residues. V lost 4 bases, J lost 4 bases, and 7 bases stayed unmatched. The chain's CDR3 is CASSTGTELYGYTF. CDR3 DNA sequence: TGTGCCAGCAGCACCGGGACAGAACTCTATGGCTACACCTTC.

The chain couples TRBV7-8 to TRBJ2-7; 13 bases align to TRBD2. With V trimmed by 5 bases and J by 5 bases, 6 bases remained unmatched. This CDR3 has 15 residues. Germline loops: CDR1 SGHVS, CDR2 FQNEAQ. The chain's CDR3 is CASSPWTSGSDEQYF. The CDR3 coding sequence is TGTGCCAGCAGCCCCTGGACTAGCGGGAGCGACGAGCAGTACTTC.

In this sample, this clone turned up once. The chain combines TRBV5-1 with TRBJ1-5, with TRBD1 identical over 7 bases. The CDR3 runs 16 residues. The V gene end was trimmed by 4 bases and the J gene end by 0 bases; junction bases not matched to a gene: 7. The germline gives CDR1 SGHRS, CDR2 YFSETQ. CDR3 sequence: CASSTGTDNSNQPQHF. The CDR3 DNA reads as TGCGCCAGCAGCACCGGGACAGATAATAGCAATCAGCCCCAGCATTTT. Complete variable domain (other parts from reference TRBV5-1 and TRBJ1-5): KAGVTQTPRYLIKTRGQQVTLSCSPISGHRSVSWYQQTPGQGLQFLFEYFSETQRNKGNFPGRFSGRQFSNSRSEMNVSTLELGDSALYLCASSTGTDNSNQPQHFGDGTRLSIL.

V and J are TRBV27 and TRBJ2-7; TRBD1 matches 7 bases. In germline, CDR1 is MNHEY, CDR2 SMNVEV (reference sequence). The CDR3 spans 15 residues. V lost 6 bases and J lost 1; bases outside the gene matches: 9. The CDR3 spells CASRPQGGLSYEQYF. The CDR3 DNA reads TGTGCCAGCAGACCCCAAGGGGGCCTTTCCTACGAGCAGTACTTC.

The gene calls are TRBV18 and TRBJ1-3; D gene uncertain. The CDR3 runs to 12 residues. V was pared by 3 bases and J by 4 bases, with 4 bases between. Germline CDR1 KGHSH, CDR2 LQKENI. The CDR3 sequence is CASSPSGNTIYF. The CDR3 coding sequence is TGTGCCAGCTCACCCTCCGGAAACACCATATATTTT.

The chain couples TRBV19 to TRBJ1-5, with 7 bases lining up with TRBD1. V trimming: 7 bases; J trimming: 2 bases; junction bases outside the gene matches: 8. CDR3 length: 15 amino acids. CDR1 is LNHDA and CDR2 is SQIVND in the germline V gene (reference sequence). The CDR3 region has the DNA TGTGCCAGTACAAGGGGACAGTCCCGCAATCAGCCCCAGCATTTT. Its protein is CASTRGQSRNQPQHF.

The chain links TRBV28 to TRBJ2-5; TRBD2 matches at 12 bases. Germline CDR1 MDHEN, CDR2 SYDVKM. The CDR3 sequence is 17 residues long. With 3 bases clipped from V and 5 bases from J, the junction kept 10 bases outside the gene matches. CDR3 sequence reads: CASSFPTTSGGDETQYF. The CDR3 nucleotides read TGTGCCAGCAGTTTTCCGACGACTAGCGGGGGCGACGAGACCCAGTACTTC. Together with reference TRBV28 and TRBJ2-5, the CDR3 gives the full variable domain: DVKVTQSSRYLVKRTGEKVFLECVQDMDHENMFWYRQDPGLGLRLIYFSYDVKMKEKGDIPEGYSVSREKKERFSLILESASTNQTSMYLCASSFPTTSGGDETQYFGPGTRLLVL.

This chain connects TRBV5-6 to TRBJ1-5, with TRBD1 matching over 9 bases. The CDR3 is made up of 15 amino acids. The ends lost 4 bases at V and 6 bases at J; junction bases unmatched: 8. CDR1 SGHDT and CDR2 YYEEEE come from the germline V gene. The CDR3 protein is CASSLGQGTVQPQHF. The CDR3 bases are TGTGCCAGCAGCCTGGGACAGGGTACGGTTCAGCCCCAGCATTTT.

This rearrangement joins TRBV7-9 to TRBJ1-1, with 8 positions matching TRBD1. The CDR3 runs 15 residues. Germline lookup yields CDR1 SEHNR and CDR2 FQNEAQ (reference sequence). With 5 bases clipped from V and 0 bases from J, the junction kept 5 bases outside the gene matches. CDR3 protein: CASSIGQGMNTEAFF. The CDR3 DNA reads TGTGCCAGCAGCATAGGACAGGGCATGAACACTGAAGCTTTCTTT.

The rearrangement links TRBV19 to TRBJ1-1; D unclear. The germline V and J ends were trimmed by 3 bases and 0 bases, with 8 bases remaining between them. The CDR3 covers 14 residues. Germline V lookup: CDR1 LNHDA, CDR2 SQIVND (reference sequence). The CDR3 DNA follows: TGTGCCAGTAGTATGCGCAGGATGAACACTGAAGCTTTCTTT. This gives the protein CASSMRRMNTEAFF.

J is TRBJ1-3 and V is TRBV20-1; D gene uncertain. The V and J ends lost 2 bases and 4 bases respectively, with 3 bases between them. From germline, CDR1 is DFQATT and CDR2 SNEGSKA (reference sequence). The CDR3 is made up of 11 amino acids. This CDR3 reads CSARIGNTIYF. The CDR3 coding sequence is TGCAGTGCTAGAATCGGAAACACCATATATTTT.

The V and J genes are TRBV9 and TRBJ2-3; tentatively, D is TRBD1 or TRBD2 (6 bases each). Germline V gene lookup returns CDR1 SGDLS and CDR2 YYNGEE. Trimming pared 1 base from V and 2 bases from J, leaving 23 bases between. CDR3 length equals 19 residues. CDR3 in amino acids: CASSVWGAGSYLNTDTQYF. The CDR3 DNA is TGTGCCAGCAGCGTATGGGGGGCGGGGAGCTACCTCAACACAGATACGCAGTATTTT. Looking up the rest from reference TRBV9 and TRBJ2-3 gives the full variable domain: DSGVTQTPKHLITATGQRVTLRCSPRSGDLSVYWYQQSLDQGLQFLIQYYNGEERAKGNILERFSAQQFPDLHSELNLSSLELGDSALYFCASSVWGAGSYLNTDTQYFGPGTRLTVL.

V gene TRBV7-9 combines with J gene TRBJ2-3; TRBD2 matches at 9 bases. The CDR3 runs to 16 residues. The germline V gene has CDR1 SEHNR and CDR2 FQNEAQ (reference sequence). Germline trimming cut 2 bases from V and 5 bases from J; bases unmatched to any gene: 8. The CDR3 loop reads CASSLRAGGSEDTQYF. The CDR3 DNA is TGTGCCAGCAGCTTAAGGGCGGGAGGGTCTGAAGATACGCAGTATTTT.

This chain links TRBV5-6 with TRBJ2-7; 12 bases map to TRBD2. V was pared by 3 bases and J by 3 bases, with 1 base of the junction left unmatched. Germline V gene lookup returns CDR1 SGHDT and CDR2 YYEEEE. CDR3 length: 14 residues. CDR3 nucleotide sequence: TGTGCCAGCAGCTGGACTAGCGGGGACTACGAGCAGTACTTC. It encodes CASSWTSGDYEQYF.

The chain has TRBV11-2 and TRBJ2-1; perhaps TRBD2 as D (6 bases). The CDR3 totals 13 residues. Germline V gene lookup returns CDR1 SGHAT and CDR2 FQNNGV. Trimming pared 4 bases from V and 7 bases from J, leaving 11 bases between. CDR3 in DNA: TGTGCCAGCAGCTACCGGAGGGGTAATGAGCAGTTCTTC. This codes for CASSYRRGNEQFF. The whole variable domain, filled in from reference TRBV11-2 and TRBJ2-1, reads EAGVAQSPRYKIIEKRQSVAFWCNPISGHATLYWYQQILGQGPKLLIQFQNNGVVDDSQLPKDRFSAERLKGVDSTLKIQPAKLEDSAVYLCASSYRRGNEQFFGPGTRLTVL.

The V gene is TRBV19, the J gene TRBJ1-3; no clear D gene. In germline, CDR1 is LNHDA, CDR2 SQIVND (reference sequence). This CDR3 region has 16 residues. Trimming cost V 8 bases and J 0 bases, with 17 bases left between them. The CDR3 protein is CASAAPRTNSGNTIYF. The CDR3, as DNA: TGTGCCAGTGCCGCACCGCGGACTAACTCTGGAAACACCATATATTTT.

The J gene is TRBJ1-5, the V gene TRBV19, with TRBD1 identical over 8 bases. In germline, CDR1 is LNHDA, CDR2 SQIVND (reference sequence). The CDR3 spans 16 residues. The V segment lost 6 bases and the J segment 7 bases; nucleotides outside the gene matches: 14. The CDR3 nucleotides read TGTGCCAGTAGCCTCCGGTCGACAGGGGTTGAACAGCCCCAGCATTTT. This codes for CASSLRSTGVEQPQHF.

The V call is TRBV10-1, the J call TRBJ1-3, with 8 bases matching TRBD1. The CDR3 runs to 13 residues. After removal of 4 bases from V and 10 bases from J, the junction contained 6 bases not matched to a gene. Germline V CDR1 and CDR2: WNHNN, SYGVQD (reference sequence). CDR3 DNA sequence: TGCGCCAGCAGTGGACAGGGGATAGCAACCATATATTTT. Translated, it gives CASSGQGIATIYF.

The genes are TRBV5-5 and TRBJ2-5; unclear D gene. Trimming cost V 0 bases and J 2 bases, with 11 bases left between them. Germline V gives CDR1 SGHKS, CDR2 YYEKEE (reference sequence). The CDR3 consists of 15 residues. The chain's CDR3 is CASSLVPWRQETQYF. CDR3 sequence (DNA): TGTGCCAGCAGCTTGGTGCCCTGGCGACAAGAGACCCAGTACTTC.

The chain joins TRBV28 to TRBJ1-2; maybe TRBD1 (6 bases). There are 16 residues in the CDR3. Between the trimmed V and J ends, which lost 4 bases and 4 bases, there was a span of 19 bases. Germline CDR1 reads MDHEN; CDR2 reads SYDVKM. CDR3 nucleotide sequence: TGTGCCAGCAGTTCCCCCGCGGGGGGCGCTTCCTATGGCTACACCTTC. It is translated as CASSSPAGGASYGYTF.

The CDR3 DNA follows: TGTGCCTGGAGTCCTTCATATGAAAAACTGTTTTTT. Residues: CAWSPSYEKLFF. The rearrangement joins TRBV30 to TRBJ1-4; unclear D gene. This CDR3 is built from 12 residues. The V gene's germline CDR1 is GTSNPN and CDR2 SVGIG (reference sequence). With 2 bases removed from V and 6 bases from J, the gap between germline ends came to 7 bases.

The chain links TRBV25-1 to TRBJ2-3; D is perhaps TRBD2 (6 bases). Germline assignment: CDR1 MGHDK and CDR2 SYGVNS. With 1 base removed from V and 0 bases from J, the gap between germline ends came to 8 bases. CDR3 length: 15 residues. CDR3 sequence reads: CASSESGGSTDTQYF. The DNA for the CDR3 is TGTGCCAGCAGTGAATCTGGAGGGAGCACAGATACGCAGTATTTT.

This rearrangement joins TRBV5-1 to TRBJ2-3; 11 nucleotides agree with TRBD2. CDR1 SGHRS and CDR2 YFSETQ come from the germline V gene. V gave up 0 bases and J gave up 7 bases; unmatched junction bases: 4. The CDR3 is 15 residues long. The CDR3 protein is CASSLGSGGANTQYF. CDR3 bases: TGCGCCAGCAGCTTGGGTAGCGGGGGGGCGAATACGCAGTATTTT.

The V call is TRBV19, the J call TRBJ1-1, with 12 bases that match TRBD1. CDR3 size: 16 residues. V gave up 3 bases and J gave up 5 bases; unmatched junction bases: 7. Germline V gives CDR1 LNHDA, CDR2 SQIVND (reference sequence). The CDR3 protein is CASSIGTGGLNTEAFF. The CDR3 region has the DNA TGTGCCAGTAGTATTGGGACAGGGGGCCTCAATACTGAAGCTTTCTTT.